Detailed here is one TCR beta chain. This clone appeared a few times. Its recognized antigen is unknown. No quality values exist for individual bases; no much larger clone is one base distant. The cohort consisted of some 670 healthy bone marrow donors. All cohort members were sampled while nominally healthy, although unrecorded immune exposures were likely present. The donor was CMV seropositive and belonged to the group of 250 to 300 seropositive cohort members. A peripheral blood sample was collected from each donor, and TCR beta sequencing was performed on peripheral blood mononuclear cells. The Qiagen DNeasy Blood Extraction Kit was used to extract genomic DNA from the blood cell samples. This specimen belongs to a study of cytomegalovirus exposure and HLA in healthy donors (dated by TCRdb to the late 2010s). Regarding the research as a whole: In an earlier analysis of several hundred of the donors, about 260 Gb of sequence data and some 100 million unique TCR beta sequences from about 180 million T cells were reported. Class I and class II HLA loci were covered by the typing at four-digit resolution. In a later analysis, previously published TCR beta repertoires from 600 to 850 donors were re-analyzed and high-resolution HLA genotyping was added so that TCR occurrence patterns could be studied. The number of typed donors differed by locus: about 629-630 for A, B, C, DRB1 and DQB1; approximately 520 for DQA1; about 600 for DPA1; and some 430 for DPB1. Alongside the repertoire data, information on donor age, sex, ethnicity and CMV serostatus was compiled. About 320 gigabases of sequencing data and some 85 million unique TCR sequences were included in an early release covering 550 to 650 HLA-typed donors. A separate validation cohort of over a hundred different subjects was used in addition to the 666-subject first cohort. Across approximately 400 genotyped donors of the cohort, an average of roughly 250,000 unique TCR beta nucleotide sequences per donor were sequenced, and around 20% of those sequences were non-productive. An earlier analysis of approximately 580 of the donors used high-throughput TCR beta sequencing to judge whether each TCR beta V gene segment behaved as functional or pseudogenic. In the later analysis, no new phenotypic data were used to find candidate immune exposures; instead, reliance was placed on TCR beta sequences and their occurrence across donors. A few DR-DQ haplotypes were handled as single units for association and clustering because linkage in the cohort was strong. In a later genetic analysis, genome-wide SNP genotypes for about three fifths of the roughly 670 donors were used, and that subset was treated as a discovery cohort. The study aimed to test whether signatures of past pathogen exposure could be identified by cataloging public T cell receptors. The study combined high-throughput TCR immunosequencing, statistical association of individual TCRs with disease status, and machine learning to predict cytomegalovirus infection status. The genetic ancestry cluster associated with self-reported Caucasian donors included over 65% of the roughly 400 genotyped donors. Using immunosequencing, the study profiled T cell repertoires from approximately 700 subjects and related those repertoires to cytomegalovirus serostatus. All discovery cohort repertoires had been generated using a single sequencing platform. The full study reports these points: While some public TCRs were present in many individuals, most TCR sequences turned up only very rarely across donors. Only TCR beta chains were sequenced in this cohort, and the absence of alpha or paired-chain data limited detectable features. In a later genetic analysis, a missense DCLRE1C variant was associated with V-gene and J-gene trimming of TCR beta chains, and the association was replicated in an independent cohort. For the cohort, immune exposure information was limited to CMV serostatus. Strong co-occurrence of HLA alleles, especially DR and DQ, made assigning TCR associations to individual alleles difficult. The 87-base-pair reads could not distinguish some IMGT-functional V segments, including TRBV6-2 and TRBV6-3, so those segments were excluded. A few of the identified cytomegalovirus-associated TCR beta chains were confirmed in vitro to be specific for cytomegalovirus antigens. Compared with the roughly 700-donor mean, donors in an Asian-associated ancestry cluster had fewer N-insertions in productive TCRs, according to a later genetic analysis. In a later analysis, most CMV-associated TCR beta chains were found to appear HLA-restricted, with HLA associations seemingly driven largely by CMV exposure. Broadly in line with IMGT annotations, most TCR beta V segments showed up in productive rearrangements about 87% or about 30% of the time in an earlier analysis of around 600 of the donors. A further reported finding was that TCR beta sequences accurately predicted the HLA-A and HLA-B alleles for most subjects in the first cohort. Because HLA typing was missing for some donors at each locus, association tests included only the typed subset. The authors suggested that the approach could potentially be generalized to other disease states and immunological phenotypes. The classifier was reported to diagnose cytomegalovirus status with high specificity and sensitivity in both the original cohort and the validation cohort. Several of the top co-occurrence clusters appeared to be linked to parvovirus B19, influenza, CMV and Epstein-Barr virus, according to a later analysis. In a later analysis, HLA-associated TCR beta chains were found to be more clonally expanded and to have lower generation probabilities than equally common non-associated chains. A later analysis found that TCR association rates varied across HLA loci, with DRB1 alleles showing the most associated TCRs and HLA-C alleles the fewest. Sequencing depth was assumed to be roughly uniform across donors in the presence/absence analyses, though that assumption may not hold. Correlated functional status among segregating V segments might reflect linkage disequilibrium, but an unknown experimental factor could not be ruled out. Specific HLA alleles were associated with about 17,000 TCR beta sequences at a false discovery rate of 0.05 in a later analysis. In the study, approximately 160 TCR beta chains were listed as associated with cytomegalovirus. A cluster of highly shared sequence variants was judged likely to be a technical artifact of the sequencing pipeline. The earlier analysis of 587 of the donors excluded approximately 17 rarely observed V segments, including chromosome 9 orphons, because counts were too low.

Reading the germline V gene (reference sequence) gives CDR1 SGHNT and CDR2 YYREEE. The CDR3 spans 15 residues, from the cysteine through the phenylalanine. The kept DNA is CDR3 alone, 45 bases in frame from the first base. V lost 4 bases and J lost 5 bases, and the count of bases not matched to a germline gene is 8. Libraries were made using the immunoSEQ multiplex PCR assay. For the multiplex PCR, a mixture combining 60 forward primers for TCR Vbeta segments and 13 reverse primers for TCR Jbeta segments was used. The CDR3 region of rearranged TCR beta genes was amplified from genomic DNA with a multiplex PCR assay. On the Illumina HiSeq System, the amplified TCR beta libraries were sequenced as 87-base-pair reads. The original pipeline was this. A later analysis tallied 75 million to 95 million unique TCR beta chains across the roughly 610 repertoires, and around 9.9 million of those chains were shared by two or more donors. A nearest-neighbor algorithm error-corrected the raw reads and collapsed the reads into unique sequences, merging closely related sequences to remove PCR and sequencing errors. To assign V, D and J gene segments, CDR3 sequences were aligned to IMGT reference sequences. Each retained sequence needed at least a six-nucleotide match to both a V gene segment and a J gene segment. A rearrangement counted as productive if the CDR3 had no stop codons and remained in frame with V and J, and every other rearrangement counted as non-productive. CDR3 was defined by IMGT convention, running from the second conserved V-encoded cysteine to the conserved J-encoded phenylalanine. The earlier analysis of approximately 500 of the donors excluded sequences that lacked an unambiguous match to a single V gene segment. In an earlier analysis of a few hundred of the donors, a V segment was called functional when productive rearrangements were above 56.7%, and segregating when the standard deviation between donors exceeded 5%. A statistical classification framework was built for diagnosing cytomegalovirus status from the catalog of TCR beta chain sequences. V and J gene assignment, in a later analysis, came from comparing TCR nucleotide sequences with IMGT/GENE-DB human TR gene sequences. A later analysis assigned CDR3 sequences and most-parsimonious VDJ recombination scenarios with the TCRdist pipeline. In a later analysis, each TCR beta chain was defined by its CDR3 amino acid sequence together with its V-gene family, and reads without a unique V-gene family were excluded. A later analysis removed nearly 600 highly shared, low-generation-probability nucleotide sequences to deal with suspected cross-contamination and a sequencing artifact. In a later analysis, a clonal expansion index for each public chain was calculated from normalized within-repertoire ranks of inferred template counts. A later analysis computed generation probabilities with a VDJ recombination model fitted to out-of-frame rearrangements, and checked the results against IGoR. In a later analysis, TCR-TCR, TCR-HLA and TCR-CMV co-occurrence was scored with hypergeometric tests, and a repertoire-size bias correction was applied to TCR pairs. In a later analysis, false discovery rates were estimated by permuting HLA or CMV assignments 20 times. In a later analysis, co-occurring TCRs were grouped with DBSCAN, and TCRdist sequence similarity was added when clustering was performed within HLA-allele-positive subsets. Repertoires with fewer than 30,000 or more than 120,000 public chains, plus five repertoires with anomalous nucleotide sharing, were excluded from co-occurrence clustering. TCRdb carries this immuneACCESS record with in-frame sequences only. Its versions omit some clonotypes, under half of them owing to an unresolved V gene in the studies checked, with the rest unexplained. V, J and clone size reflect that table, while D and trimming were determined from the DNA. The table for this sample lists approximately 97,000 clones; over 75% of them were counted only once. Of the sample, 4.5% to 5.5% falls within the top ten clones.

The source of this sequence is a man between 35 and 55 years old in good health and CMV-seropositive. Rearrangement joined TRBV5-4 to TRBJ1-1; 10 central nucleotides agree with TRBD1. Sequenced input: PBMCs. Here is the DNA: TGTGCCAGCAGCGCACGACAGGGGGCGGAGACTGAAGCTTTCTTT. Its translation reads: CASSARQGAETEAFF.